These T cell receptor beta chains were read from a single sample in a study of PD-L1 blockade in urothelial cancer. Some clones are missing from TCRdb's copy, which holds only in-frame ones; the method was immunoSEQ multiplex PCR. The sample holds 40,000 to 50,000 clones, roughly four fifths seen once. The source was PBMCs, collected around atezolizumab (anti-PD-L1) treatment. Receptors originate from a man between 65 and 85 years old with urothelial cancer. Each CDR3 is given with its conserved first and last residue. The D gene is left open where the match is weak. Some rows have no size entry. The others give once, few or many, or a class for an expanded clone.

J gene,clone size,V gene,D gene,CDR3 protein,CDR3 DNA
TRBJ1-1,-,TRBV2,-,CASSEAGRGYTEAFF,TGTGCCAGCAGTGAAGCTGGGAGGGGGTACACTGAAGCTTTCTTT
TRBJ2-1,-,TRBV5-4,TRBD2,CASSPGTSGRNPTEQFF,TGTGCCAGCAGCCCCGGGACTAGCGGGAGGAACCCCACTGAGCAGTTCTTC
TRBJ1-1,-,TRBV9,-,CASSVGEGPGGHLNTEAFF,TGTGCCAGCAGCGTAGGGGAGGGGCCCGGCGGACACCTGAACACTGAAGCTTTCTTT
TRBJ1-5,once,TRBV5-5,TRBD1,CASSLTGGRGSNQPQHF,TGTGCCAGCAGCTTGACAGGGGGCCGAGGTAGCAATCAGCCCCAGCATTTT
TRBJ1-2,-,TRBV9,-,CASSVDSAEGYTF,TGTGCCAGCAGCGTAGATTCCGCTGAGGGCTACACCTTC
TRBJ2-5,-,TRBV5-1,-,CASTRNRVETQYF,TGCGCCAGCACGAGGAACAGGGTAGAGACCCAGTACTTC
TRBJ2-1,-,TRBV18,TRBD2,CASSPGTSGTYNEQFF,TGTGCCAGCTCGCCCGGGACTAGCGGGACTTACAATGAGCAGTTCTTC
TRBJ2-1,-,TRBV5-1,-,CASSLQPTGSSYNEQFF,TGCGCCAGCAGCCTTCAACCCACAGGGAGCTCCTACAATGAGCAGTTCTTC
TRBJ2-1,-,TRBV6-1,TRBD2,CASRGPGLEGNEQFF,TGTGCCAGCAGGGGCCCGGGACTAGAAGGAAATGAGCAGTTCTTC
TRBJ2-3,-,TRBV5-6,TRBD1,CASSLGGGLSTDTQYF,TGTGCCAGCAGCTTGGGAGGGGGCCTGAGCACAGATACGCAGTATTTT
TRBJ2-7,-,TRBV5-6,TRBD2,CASSLVPGGLAGAREQYF,TGTGCCAGCAGCTTGGTTCCAGGGGGGCTAGCGGGAGCCCGCGAGCAGTACTTC
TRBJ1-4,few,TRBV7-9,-,CASSLGRGEKLFF,TGTGCCAGCAGCTTAGGTCGGGGTGAAAAACTGTTTTTT
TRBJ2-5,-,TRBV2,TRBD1,CASSQGTGPETQYF,TGTGCCAGCAGCCAGGGGACAGGGCCGGAGACCCAGTACTTC
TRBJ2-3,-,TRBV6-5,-,CASRPSGTDTQYF,TGTGCCAGCAGGCCTAGCGGCACAGATACGCAGTATTTT
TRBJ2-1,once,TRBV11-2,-,CASSLEGLRLFF,TGTGCCAGCAGCTTAGAGGGACTTAGACTGTTCTTC
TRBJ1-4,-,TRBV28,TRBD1,CASSLTGAATNEKLFF,TGTGCCAGCAGTTTAACAGGGGCGGCAACTAATGAAAAACTGTTTTTT
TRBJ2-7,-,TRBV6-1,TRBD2,CASRASGRDEQYF,TGTGCCAGCAGGGCTAGCGGGAGGGACGAGCAGTACTTC
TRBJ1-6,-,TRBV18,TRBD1,CASSPPGDSTSPLHF,TGTGCCAGCTCACCACCGGGGGACAGTACTTCACCCCTCCACTTT
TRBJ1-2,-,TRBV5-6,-,CASSLAAVSRSGYTF,TGTGCCAGCAGCTTGGCCGCAGTGTCTAGAAGTGGGTACACCTTC
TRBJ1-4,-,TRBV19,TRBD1,CASSVRGASEKLFF,TGTGCCAGTAGCGTCAGGGGGGCTAGTGAAAAACTGTTTTTT
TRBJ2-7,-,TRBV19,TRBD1,CASSGWDSPYEQYF,TGTGCCAGTAGTGGATGGGACAGTCCCTACGAGCAGTACTTC
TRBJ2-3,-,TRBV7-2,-,CASSSKGLPADTQYF,TGTGCCAGCAGCTCAAAGGGACTCCCCGCAGATACGCAGTATTTT
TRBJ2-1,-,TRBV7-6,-,CASSQQDNEQFF,TGTGCCAGCAGCCAACAGGACAATGAGCAGTTCTTC
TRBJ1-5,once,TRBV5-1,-,CASSWGPRQPQHF,TGCGCCAGCAGCTGGGGGCCACGCCAGCCCCAGCATTTT
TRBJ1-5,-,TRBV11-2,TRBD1,CASSLDRGTGVVQPQHF,TGTGCCAGCAGCTTAGATCGAGGGACAGGGGTTGTTCAGCCCCAGCATTTT
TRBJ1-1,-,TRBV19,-,CASSPVWGAEAFF,TGTGCCAGTAGCCCCGTGTGGGGGGCTGAAGCTTTCTTT
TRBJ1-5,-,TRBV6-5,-,CATRSADPYQPQHF,TGTGCCACTAGGTCGGCAGACCCCTATCAGCCCCAGCATTTT
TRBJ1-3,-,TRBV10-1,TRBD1,CASRTRGHSGNTIYF,TGCGCCAGCAGAACCAGGGGGCACTCTGGAAACACCATATATTTT
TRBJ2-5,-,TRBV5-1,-,CASSDSGTARMETQYF,TGCGCCAGCAGCGATTCCGGGACTGCCCGAATGGAGACCCAGTACTTC
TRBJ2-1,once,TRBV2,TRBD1,CASSGDRGLYNEQFF,TGTGCCAGCAGTGGGGACAGGGGGCTCTACAATGAGCAGTTCTTC